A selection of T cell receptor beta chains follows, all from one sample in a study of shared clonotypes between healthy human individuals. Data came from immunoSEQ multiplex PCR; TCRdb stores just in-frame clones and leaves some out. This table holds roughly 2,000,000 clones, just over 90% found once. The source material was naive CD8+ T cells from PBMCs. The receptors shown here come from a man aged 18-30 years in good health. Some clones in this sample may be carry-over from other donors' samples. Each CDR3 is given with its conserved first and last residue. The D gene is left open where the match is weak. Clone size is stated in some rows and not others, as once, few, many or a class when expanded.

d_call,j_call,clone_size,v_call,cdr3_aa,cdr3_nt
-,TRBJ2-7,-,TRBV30,CAWSGRGDYEQYF,TGTGCCTGGAGTGGAAGGGGTGACTACGAGCAGTACTTC
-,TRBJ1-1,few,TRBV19,CASTSTQRNGAEAFF,TGTGCCAGTACTTCAACCCAACGGAATGGGGCTGAAGCTTTCTTT
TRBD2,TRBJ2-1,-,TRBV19,CASSIAGGGYNEQFF,TGTGCCAGTAGTATAGCGGGAGGAGGCTACAATGAGCAGTTCTTC
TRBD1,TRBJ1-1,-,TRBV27,CASSLTGQGNTEAFF,TGTGCCAGCAGCTTAACGGGACAGGGGAACACTGAAGCTTTCTTT
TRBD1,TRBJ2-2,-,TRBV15,CATSINRGPTGELFF,TGTGCCACCAGCATTAACAGGGGTCCCACCGGGGAGCTGTTTTTT
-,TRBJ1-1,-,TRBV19,CASSIRDGITEAFF,TGTGCCAGTAGTATCCGGGACGGAATCACTGAAGCTTTCTTT
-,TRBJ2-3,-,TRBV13,CASSWGQHGDTQYF,TGTGCCAGCAGCTGGGGTCAACACGGGGATACGCAGTATTTT
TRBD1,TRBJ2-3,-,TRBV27,CASSLSSRGRADTQYF,TGTGCCAGCAGTTTATCGAGCAGGGGGCGGGCAGATACGCAGTATTTT
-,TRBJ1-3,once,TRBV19,CASSPRLLILGNTIYF,TGTGCCAGTAGTCCTCGACTCCTCATTCTGGGAAACACCATATATTTT
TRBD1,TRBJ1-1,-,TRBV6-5,CASITGGSDTEAFF,TGTGCCAGCATCACAGGGGGCTCGGACACTGAAGCTTTCTTT
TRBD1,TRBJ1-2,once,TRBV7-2,CASSSGQGAMDGYTF,TGTGCCAGCAGCTCCGGACAGGGGGCTATGGATGGCTACACCTTC
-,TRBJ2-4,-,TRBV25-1,CASSEHREDIQYF,TGTGCCAGCAGTGAGCACAGGGAAGACATTCAGTACTTC
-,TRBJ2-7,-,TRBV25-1,CASSPGGYEQYF,TGTGCCAGCAGCCCCGGGGGATACGAGCAGTACTTC
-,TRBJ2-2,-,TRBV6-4,CASRAGSNTGELFF,TGTGCCAGCAGGGCGGGGTCCAACACCGGGGAGCTGTTTTTT
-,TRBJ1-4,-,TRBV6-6,CASSYSGIGKLFF,TGTGCCAGCAGTTACTCGGGGATCGGAAAACTGTTTTTT
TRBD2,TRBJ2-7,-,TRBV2,CATSLPLAGNLYEQYF,TGTGCCACCAGCCTGCCCCTAGCGGGAAACCTCTACGAGCAGTACTTC
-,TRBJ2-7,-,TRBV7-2,CASSFTHGQTYEQYF,TGTGCCAGCAGCTTCACCCATGGGCAGACCTACGAGCAGTACTTC
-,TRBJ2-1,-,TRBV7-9,CASSSETRPPEQFF,TGTGCCAGCAGCTCGGAGACAAGGCCCCCTGAGCAGTTCTTC
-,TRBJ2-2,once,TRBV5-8,CASSLRWGDTGRKAGELFF,TGTGCCAGCAGCTTGAGGTGGGGCGACACAGGCAGAAAGGCCGGGGAGCTGTTTTTT
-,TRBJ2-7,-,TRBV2,CASSLHPTGLYEQYF,TGTGCCAGCAGTCTCCACCCCACAGGGCTCTACGAGCAGTACTTC